Listed below are T cell receptor beta chains from one sample, sequenced in a study of shared clonotypes between healthy human individuals. Produced via immunoSEQ multiplex PCR; TCRdb's table is partial and in-frame only. This sample has some 1 million clones, with more than 65% found just once. The sequenced material came from memory CD4+ T cells sorted from blood. These receptors all come from a man aged 18-30 years in good health. CDR3s include the opening cysteine and the closing phenylalanine or tryptophan. The order of the fields is clone size, V gene, CDR3 length, D gene, J gene, CDR3 DNA, CDR3 protein. A D gene is named only where the DNA matches it firmly. Expanded clones get a size class; other rows say once, few or many, or leave the size out.

clone_size: .; v_call: TRBV11-2; cdr3_length: 16; d_call: .; j_call: TRBJ2-1; cdr3_nt: TGTGCCAGCAGCTTAGAGACCCCAAGCTCCTACAATGAGCAGTTCTTC; cdr3_aa: CASSLETPSSYNEQFF
clone_size: .; v_call: TRBV7-6; cdr3_length: 14; d_call: TRBD1; j_call: TRBJ2-5; cdr3_nt: TGTGCCAGCACCCGGGGACAGCCGTCGGAGACCCAGTACTTC; cdr3_aa: CASTRGQPSETQYF
clone_size: .; v_call: TRBV15; cdr3_length: 18; d_call: .; j_call: TRBJ2-2; cdr3_nt: TGTGCCACCAGCAGACCCCCGGGACTCTCCTTTAACACCGGGGAGCTGTTTTTT; cdr3_aa: CATSRPPGLSFNTGELFF
clone_size: .; v_call: TRBV7-8; cdr3_length: 13; d_call: TRBD2; j_call: TRBJ2-7; cdr3_nt: TGTGCTACTAGCGGGAGGTCATCATACGAGCAGTACTTC; cdr3_aa: CATSGRSSYEQYF
clone_size: .; v_call: TRBV5-1; cdr3_length: 15; d_call: .; j_call: TRBJ2-3; cdr3_nt: TGCGCCAGCACCCTCCAGGCGGCGGGCACAGATACGCAGTATTTT; cdr3_aa: CASTLQAAGTDTQYF
clone_size: .; v_call: TRBV6-7; cdr3_length: 10; d_call: .; j_call: TRBJ2-4; cdr3_nt: TGTGCCAACTCACAGGAAAATCAGTACTTC; cdr3_aa: CANSQENQYF
clone_size: .; v_call: TRBV14; cdr3_length: 14; d_call: .; j_call: TRBJ2-2; cdr3_nt: TGTGCCAGCAGCCAAGATTCCGGCACCGGGGAGCTGTTTTTT; cdr3_aa: CASSQDSGTGELFF
clone_size: once; v_call: TRBV6-5; cdr3_length: 15; d_call: TRBD2; j_call: TRBJ2-2; cdr3_nt: TGTGCCAGCAGTCCGACTAGCGGGGGCCCCCTGCGACTGTTTTTT; cdr3_aa: CASSPTSGGPLRLFF
clone_size: .; v_call: TRBV5-4; cdr3_length: 14; d_call: .; j_call: TRBJ2-1; cdr3_nt: TGTGCCAGCAGCTCCCCCGGCTCCCTCAGCCGGCTGTTCTTC; cdr3_aa: CASSSPGSLSRLFF
clone_size: once; v_call: TRBV19; cdr3_length: 15; d_call: .; j_call: TRBJ1-5; cdr3_nt: TGTGCCAGTAGTATAACAGGAGATAGCAATCAGCCCCAGCATTTT; cdr3_aa: CASSITGDSNQPQHF
clone_size: .; v_call: TRBV6-5; cdr3_length: 14; d_call: .; j_call: TRBJ1-5; cdr3_nt: TGTGCCAGCAGTCCAAGAAGTAGCAATCAGCCCCAGCATTTT; cdr3_aa: CASSPRSSNQPQHF
clone_size: .; v_call: TRBV29-1; cdr3_length: 17; d_call: .; j_call: TRBJ1-3; cdr3_nt: TGCAGCGTTGAAATAATCGGAACGGGGGTAGCTGGAAACACCATATATTTT; cdr3_aa: CSVEIIGTGVAGNTIYF
clone_size: .; v_call: TRBV12-5; cdr3_length: 13; d_call: TRBD2; j_call: TRBJ2-1; cdr3_nt: TGTGCTAGTGGTTTGGTAGCGGGAGCTGAGCAGTTCTTC; cdr3_aa: CASGLVAGAEQFF
clone_size: .; v_call: TRBV6-5; cdr3_length: 15; d_call: .; j_call: TRBJ1-5; cdr3_nt: TGTGCCAGCAGTTTTGGGGGGCTCGGCAATCAGCCCCAGCATTTT; cdr3_aa: CASSFGGLGNQPQHF
clone_size: few; v_call: TRBV7-9; cdr3_length: 15; d_call: TRBD1; j_call: TRBJ1-1; cdr3_nt: TGTGCCAGCAGCCTTCCGGGACAGGCGGGCACTGAAGCTTTCTTT; cdr3_aa: CASSLPGQAGTEAFF
clone_size: few; v_call: TRBV2; cdr3_length: 13; d_call: .; j_call: TRBJ2-1; cdr3_nt: TGTGCCAGCAGTTTACCAGAGGGGGGTGAGCAGTTCTTC; cdr3_aa: CASSLPEGGEQFF
clone_size: .; v_call: TRBV2; cdr3_length: 12; d_call: .; j_call: TRBJ1-5; cdr3_nt: TGTGCCAGCAGTGCAACGGGGTCCCATGAGCATTTT; cdr3_aa: CASSATGSHEHF